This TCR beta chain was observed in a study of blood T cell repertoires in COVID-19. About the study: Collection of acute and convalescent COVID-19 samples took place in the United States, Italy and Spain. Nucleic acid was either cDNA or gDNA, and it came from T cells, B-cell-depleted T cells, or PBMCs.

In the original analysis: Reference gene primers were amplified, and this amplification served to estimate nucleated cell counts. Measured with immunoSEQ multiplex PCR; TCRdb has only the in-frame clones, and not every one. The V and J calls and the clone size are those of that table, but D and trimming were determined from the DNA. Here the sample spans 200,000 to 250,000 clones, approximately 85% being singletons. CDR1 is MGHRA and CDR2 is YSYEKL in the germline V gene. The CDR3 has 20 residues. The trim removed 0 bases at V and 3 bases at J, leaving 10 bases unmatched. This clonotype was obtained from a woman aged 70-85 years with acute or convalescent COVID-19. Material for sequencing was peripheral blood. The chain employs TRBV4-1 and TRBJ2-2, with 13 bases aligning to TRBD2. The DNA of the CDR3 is TGCGCCAGCAGCCAAGATTTTTTTAAGGGACTAGCGGGGTACACCGGGGAGCTGTTTTTT. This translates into CASSQDFFKGLAGYTGELFF.